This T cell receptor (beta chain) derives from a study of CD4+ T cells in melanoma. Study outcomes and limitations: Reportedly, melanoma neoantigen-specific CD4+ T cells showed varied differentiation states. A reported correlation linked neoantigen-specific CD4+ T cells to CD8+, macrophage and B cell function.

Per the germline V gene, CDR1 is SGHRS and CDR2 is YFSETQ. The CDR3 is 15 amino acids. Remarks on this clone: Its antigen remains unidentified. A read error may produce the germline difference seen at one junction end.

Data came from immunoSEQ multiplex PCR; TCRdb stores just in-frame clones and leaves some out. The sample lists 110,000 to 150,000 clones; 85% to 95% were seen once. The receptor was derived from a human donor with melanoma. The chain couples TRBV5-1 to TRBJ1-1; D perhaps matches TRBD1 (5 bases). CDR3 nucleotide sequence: TGCGCCAGCGGCTTTGGGACGGCGGTGAACACTGAAGCTTTCTTT. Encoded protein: CASGFGTAVNTEAFF.